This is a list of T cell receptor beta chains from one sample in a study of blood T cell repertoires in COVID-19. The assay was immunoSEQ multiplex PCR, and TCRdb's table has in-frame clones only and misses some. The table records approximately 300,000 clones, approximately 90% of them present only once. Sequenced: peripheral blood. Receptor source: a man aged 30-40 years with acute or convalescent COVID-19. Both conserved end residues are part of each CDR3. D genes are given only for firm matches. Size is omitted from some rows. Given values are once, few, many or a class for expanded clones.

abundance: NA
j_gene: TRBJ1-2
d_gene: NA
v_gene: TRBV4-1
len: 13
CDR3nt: TGCGCCAGCAGCTCAGGGCTCTATGGTGGCTACACCTTC
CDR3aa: CASSSGLYGGYTF

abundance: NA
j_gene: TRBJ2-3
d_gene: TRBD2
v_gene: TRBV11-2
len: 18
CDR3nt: TGTGCCAGCAGTCTTAGAGGGCAGTTAAGCGGGAGGACAGATACGCAGTATTTT
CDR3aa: CASSLRGQLSGRTDTQYF

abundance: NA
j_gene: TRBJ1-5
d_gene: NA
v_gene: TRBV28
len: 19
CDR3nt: TGTGCCAGCAGTTTGTTATCGGGAACATTCAGGGGTAGCAATCAGCCCCAGCATTTT
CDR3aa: CASSLLSGTFRGSNQPQHF

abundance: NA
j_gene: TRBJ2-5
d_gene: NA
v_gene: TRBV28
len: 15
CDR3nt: TGTGCCAGCAGCCCCGGTGGTGAAGCAAAAGAGACCCAGTACTTC
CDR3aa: CASSPGGEAKETQYF

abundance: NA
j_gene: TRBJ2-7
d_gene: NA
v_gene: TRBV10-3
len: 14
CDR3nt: TGTGCCATCAGTGCCGGGACTCCCGCCTACGAGCAGTACTTC
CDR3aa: CAISAGTPAYEQYF

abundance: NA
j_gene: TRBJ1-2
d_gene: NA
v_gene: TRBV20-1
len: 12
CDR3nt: TGCAGTGCTAGTCCCAGGGGCTATGGCTACACCTTC
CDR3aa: CSASPRGYGYTF

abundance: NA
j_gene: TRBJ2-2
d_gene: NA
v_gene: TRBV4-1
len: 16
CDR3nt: TGCGCCAGCAGCCAAGATGCAGGGGACCCCAGCCGGGAGCTGTTTTTT
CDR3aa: CASSQDAGDPSRELFF

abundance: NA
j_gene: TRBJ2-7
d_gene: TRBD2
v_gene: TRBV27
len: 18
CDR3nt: TGTGCCAGCAGTTCCGGGACTAGCGGGAGGGTAAGCTCCTACGAGCAGTACTTC
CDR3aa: CASSSGTSGRVSSYEQYF

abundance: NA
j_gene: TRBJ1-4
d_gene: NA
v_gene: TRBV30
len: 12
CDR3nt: TGTGCCTGGAGTGCGCCCCCGGGGAAACTGTTTTTT
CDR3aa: CAWSAPPGKLFF

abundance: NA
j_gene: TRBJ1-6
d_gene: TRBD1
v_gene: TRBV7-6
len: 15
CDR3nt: TGTGCCAGCAGCTTAGATAGGACAGGGACATCACCCCTCCACTTT
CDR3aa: CASSLDRTGTSPLHF

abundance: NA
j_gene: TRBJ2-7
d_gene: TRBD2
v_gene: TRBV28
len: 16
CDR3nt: TGTGCCAGCAGTCCTGGACTAGCGGGGGCACCCTACGAGCAGTACTTC
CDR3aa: CASSPGLAGAPYEQYF

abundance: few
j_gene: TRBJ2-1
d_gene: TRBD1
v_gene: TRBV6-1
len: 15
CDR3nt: TGTGCCAGCAGTGAAGCGGACAGGGTAGGTGGTGAGCAGTTCTTC
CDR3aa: CASSEADRVGGEQFF

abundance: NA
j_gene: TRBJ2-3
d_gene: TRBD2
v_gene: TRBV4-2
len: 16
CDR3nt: TGTGCCAGCAGCCCCAAGAGCGGGGGGGATTCAGATACGCAGTATTTT
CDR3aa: CASSPKSGGDSDTQYF

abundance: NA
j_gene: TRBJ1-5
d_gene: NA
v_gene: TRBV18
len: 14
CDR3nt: TGTGCCAGCTCACCAGGTACGGGCAATCAGCCCCAGCATTTT
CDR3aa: CASSPGTGNQPQHF

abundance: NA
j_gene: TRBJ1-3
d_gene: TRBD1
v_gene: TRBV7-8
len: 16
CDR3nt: TGTGCCAGCAGTCTATACCCCGGGACAGGGGGAGACACCATATATTTT
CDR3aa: CASSLYPGTGGDTIYF

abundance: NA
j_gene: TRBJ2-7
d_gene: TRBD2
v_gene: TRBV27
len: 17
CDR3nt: TGTGCCAGCAGCAGGGCTAGCGGGAGGAAATTGGTGGACGAGCAGTACTTC
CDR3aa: CASSRASGRKLVDEQYF

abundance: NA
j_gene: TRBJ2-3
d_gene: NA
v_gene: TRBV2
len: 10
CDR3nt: TGTGCCACAGGCAGGGATACGCAGTATTTT
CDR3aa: CATGRDTQYF

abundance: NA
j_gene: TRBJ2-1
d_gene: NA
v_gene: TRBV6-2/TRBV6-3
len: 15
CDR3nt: TGTGCCAGCAGCCCCCTGCTTCAGACTAACAATGAGCAGTTCTTC
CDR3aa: CASSPLLQTNNEQFF

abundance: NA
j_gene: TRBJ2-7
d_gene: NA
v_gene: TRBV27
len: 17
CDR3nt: TGTGCCAGCAGTTTATCCCTGGGGGCAGGGGATACCTACGAGCAGTACTTC
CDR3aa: CASSLSLGAGDTYEQYF

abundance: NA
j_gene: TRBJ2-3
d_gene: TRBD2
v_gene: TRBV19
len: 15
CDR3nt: TGTGCCAGTAGAAAAAGACTAGCGGGCACAGATACGCAGTATTTT
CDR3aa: CASRKRLAGTDTQYF

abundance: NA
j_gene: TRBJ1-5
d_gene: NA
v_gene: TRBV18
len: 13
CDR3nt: TGTGCCAGCTCACCCGGTCTGAATCAGCCCCAGCATTTT
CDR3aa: CASSPGLNQPQHF

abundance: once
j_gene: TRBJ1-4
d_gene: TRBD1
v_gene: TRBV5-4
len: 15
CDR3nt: TGTGCCAGCAGCAGCCGACAGGGGGCATATGAAAAACTGTTTTTT
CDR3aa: CASSSRQGAYEKLFF

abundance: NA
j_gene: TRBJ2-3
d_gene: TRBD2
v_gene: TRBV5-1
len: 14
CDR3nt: TGCGCCAGCAGGGGAGGGGCTAGCACAGATACGCAGTATTTT
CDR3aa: CASRGGASTDTQYF

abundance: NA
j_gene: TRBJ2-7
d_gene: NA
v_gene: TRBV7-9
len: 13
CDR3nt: TGTGCCAGCAGGGTCACGGGGGTGGGGGAGCAGTACTTC
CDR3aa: CASRVTGVGEQYF

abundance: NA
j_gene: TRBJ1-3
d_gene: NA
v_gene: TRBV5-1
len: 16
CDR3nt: TGCGCCAGCACGGACCCTAAACAGGCGCCTGGAAACACCATATATTTT
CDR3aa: CASTDPKQAPGNTIYF

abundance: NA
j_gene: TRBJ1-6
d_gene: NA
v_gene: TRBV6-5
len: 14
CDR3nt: TGTGCCAGCAGTTACGCGGTATTACAACTACCCCTCCACTTT
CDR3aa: CASSYAVLQLPLHF

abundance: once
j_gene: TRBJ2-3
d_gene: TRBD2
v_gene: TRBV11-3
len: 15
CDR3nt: TGTGCCAGCAGCTTAGGGGGACTAGCCGCAGATACGCAGTATTTT
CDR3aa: CASSLGGLAADTQYF

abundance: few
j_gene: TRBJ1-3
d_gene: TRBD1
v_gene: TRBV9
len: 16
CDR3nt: TGTGCCAGCAGCGTGGCGGGACAGGGGGCTGGAAACACCATATATTTT
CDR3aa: CASSVAGQGAGNTIYF

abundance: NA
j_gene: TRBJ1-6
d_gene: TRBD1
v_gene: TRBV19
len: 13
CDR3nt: TGTGCCAGTTCCGACAGGGGGTATTCACCCCTCCACTTT
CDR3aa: CASSDRGYSPLHF

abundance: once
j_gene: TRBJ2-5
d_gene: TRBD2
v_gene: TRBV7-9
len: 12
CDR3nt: TGTGCCAGCCGGGGGGTCGATGAGACCCAGTACTTC
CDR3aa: CASRGVDETQYF

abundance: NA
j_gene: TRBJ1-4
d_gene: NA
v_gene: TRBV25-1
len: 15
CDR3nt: TGTGCCAGCAGTGACCCCGGGAGAACTAATGAAAAACTGTTTTTT
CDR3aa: CASSDPGRTNEKLFF

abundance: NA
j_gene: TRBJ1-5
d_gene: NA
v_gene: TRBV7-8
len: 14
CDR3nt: TGTGCCAGCAGCTGGACAGATAGCAATCAGCCCCAGCATTTT
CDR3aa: CASSWTDSNQPQHF

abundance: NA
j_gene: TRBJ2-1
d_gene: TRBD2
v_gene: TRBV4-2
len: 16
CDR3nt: TGTGCCAGCAGCCAACCCGCTAGCGGGGGTTACAATGAGCAGTTCTTC
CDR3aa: CASSQPASGGYNEQFF

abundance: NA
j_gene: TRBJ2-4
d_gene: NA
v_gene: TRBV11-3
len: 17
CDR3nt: TGTGCCAGCAGCTTAATACAGCGGAGGGTACGGAGAAACATTCAGTACTTC
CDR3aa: CASSLIQRRVRRNIQYF

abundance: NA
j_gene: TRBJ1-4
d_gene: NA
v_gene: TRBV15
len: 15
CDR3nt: TGTGCCACCAGCCCCCAGGAGGGAGAACTCAGAGTTCTGTTTTTT
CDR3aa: CATSPQEGELRVLFF

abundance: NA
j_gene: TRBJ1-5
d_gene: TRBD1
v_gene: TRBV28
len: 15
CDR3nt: TGTGCCAGCAGACCTGGGACAGGGCCCGATCAGCCCCAGCATTTT
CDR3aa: CASRPGTGPDQPQHF

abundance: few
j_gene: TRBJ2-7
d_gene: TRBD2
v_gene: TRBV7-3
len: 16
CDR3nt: TGTGCCAGCAGCAACCCTCGACTAGCGGGATGGTTCGAGCAGTACTTC
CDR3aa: CASSNPRLAGWFEQYF

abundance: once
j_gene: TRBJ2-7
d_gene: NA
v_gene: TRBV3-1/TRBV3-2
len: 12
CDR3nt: TGTGCCAGCAGTAATACACCCTACGAGCAGTACTTC
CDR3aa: CASSNTPYEQYF

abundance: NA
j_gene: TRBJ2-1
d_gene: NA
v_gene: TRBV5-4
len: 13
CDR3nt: TGTGCCAGCAGCGATCTGAGCTACAATGAGCAGTTCTTC
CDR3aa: CASSDLSYNEQFF

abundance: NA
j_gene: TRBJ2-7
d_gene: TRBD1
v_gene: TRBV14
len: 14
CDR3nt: TGTGCCAGCAGCCAAGGACAGGGGCCCTACGAGCAGTACTTC
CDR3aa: CASSQGQGPYEQYF

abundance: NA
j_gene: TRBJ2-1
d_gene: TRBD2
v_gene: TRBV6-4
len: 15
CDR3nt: TGTGCCAGCGCTAAAGATGGCGGGAGAGTCAATGAGCAGTTCTTC
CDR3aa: CASAKDGGRVNEQFF

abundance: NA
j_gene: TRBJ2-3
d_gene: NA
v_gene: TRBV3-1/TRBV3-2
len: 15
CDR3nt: TGTGCCAGCAGCCCCAGGGTCTCCCCGGGGGAAACGCAGTATTTT
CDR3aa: CASSPRVSPGETQYF

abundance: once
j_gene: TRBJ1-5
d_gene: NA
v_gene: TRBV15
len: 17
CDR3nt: TGTGCCACCAGCAATCAAGGGGTGGCAGCGCTCAATCAGCCCCAGCATTTT
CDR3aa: CATSNQGVAALNQPQHF

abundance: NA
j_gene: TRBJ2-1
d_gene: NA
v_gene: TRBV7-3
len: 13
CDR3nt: TGTGCCAGCAGCCCCGGGACTCACAATGAGCAGTTCTTC
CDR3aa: CASSPGTHNEQFF

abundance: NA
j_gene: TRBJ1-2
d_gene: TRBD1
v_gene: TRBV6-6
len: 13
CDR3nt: TGTGCCAGCAGTAACAGGGGCAACTATGGCTACACCTTC
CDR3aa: CASSNRGNYGYTF

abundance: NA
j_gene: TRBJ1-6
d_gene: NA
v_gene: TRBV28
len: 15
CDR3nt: TGTGCCAGCACCATTCGGCCGGGGGGAAATTCACCCCTCCACTTT
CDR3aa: CASTIRPGGNSPLHF

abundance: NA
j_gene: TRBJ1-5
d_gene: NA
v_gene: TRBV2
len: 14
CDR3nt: TGTGCCAGCAGTGCGCAGGTCCGAAATCAGCCCCAGCATTTT
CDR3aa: CASSAQVRNQPQHF

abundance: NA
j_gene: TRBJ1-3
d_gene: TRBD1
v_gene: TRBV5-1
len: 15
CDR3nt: TGCGCCAGCAGCTCGGGACAGGTTGCTGGAAACACCATATATTTT
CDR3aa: CASSSGQVAGNTIYF

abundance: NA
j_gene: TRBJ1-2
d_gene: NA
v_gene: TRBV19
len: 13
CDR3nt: TGTGCCAGTAGTATTGGAGGCCCCTATGGCTACACCTTC
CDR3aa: CASSIGGPYGYTF

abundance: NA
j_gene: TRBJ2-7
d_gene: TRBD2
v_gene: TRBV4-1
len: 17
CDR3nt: TGCGCCAGCAGCCGTTCGGGACTAGCGGGTACATCCTACGAGCAGTACTTC
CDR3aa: CASSRSGLAGTSYEQYF